This TCR beta chain was profiled in a study of blood T cell repertoires in COVID-19. For the study at large: The analysed material was cDNA or gDNA that came from T cells, B-cell-depleted T cells, or PBMCs.

This clone came up a few times. Clones were read by immunoSEQ multiplex PCR, and TCRdb kept only the in-frame ones, dropping some. This table has 150,000 to 200,000 clones, 70% to 85% appearing once. Material: peripheral blood. The clonotype comes from a woman in her thirties with acute or convalescent COVID-19.

In DNA form, the CDR3 reads TGTGCCAGCAGTGAAGGCAGGGGGCGATCACCCCTCCACTTT. It translates to CASSEGRGRSPLHF. V and J are TRBV6-4 and TRBJ1-6; 8 nucleotides agree with TRBD1. This CDR3 has 14 residues. In germline, CDR1 is MRHNA, CDR2 SNTAGT. With 3 bases clipped from V and 10 bases from J, the junction kept 5 bases outside the gene matches.